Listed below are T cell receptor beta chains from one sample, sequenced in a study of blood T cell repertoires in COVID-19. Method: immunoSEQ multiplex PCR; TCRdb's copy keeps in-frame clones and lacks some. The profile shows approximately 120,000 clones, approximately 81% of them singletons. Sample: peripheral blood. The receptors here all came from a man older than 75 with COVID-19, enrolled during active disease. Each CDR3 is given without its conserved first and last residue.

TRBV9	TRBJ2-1	ASSVLSGDNEQF
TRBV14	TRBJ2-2	ASSQDLSGELF
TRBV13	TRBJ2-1	ASSLEGTLYNEQF
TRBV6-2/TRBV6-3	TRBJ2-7	ASSPAFSGREQY
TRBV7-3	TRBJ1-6	ASSTWTGVNSPLH
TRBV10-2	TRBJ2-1	ASSDQYNEQF
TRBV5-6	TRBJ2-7	ASSRGGSPYEQY
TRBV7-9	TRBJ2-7	ASSPHDYEQY
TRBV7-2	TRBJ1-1	ASSPTARWNTEAF
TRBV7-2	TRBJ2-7	ASSEGTGREQY
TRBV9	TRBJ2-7	ASSAMTGGNEQY
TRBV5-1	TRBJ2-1	ASSPPGLAGEAEQF
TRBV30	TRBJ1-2	ASSGPSGDYT
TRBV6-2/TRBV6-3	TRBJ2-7	ASSTRPSTRH
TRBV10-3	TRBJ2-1	AINSGETYNEQF
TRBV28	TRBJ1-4	ASSLSRELF
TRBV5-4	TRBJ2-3	ASSFRTSGRSATDTQY
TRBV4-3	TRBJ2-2	ASSQDGLGGELF
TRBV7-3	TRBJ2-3	ASSLGTSRFTDTQY
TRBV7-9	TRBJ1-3	ASSLGGLNTIY
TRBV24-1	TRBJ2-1	ATSDAGLAAEQF
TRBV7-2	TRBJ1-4	ASKGTGANEKLF
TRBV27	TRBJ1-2	ASSLGRGRGGYT
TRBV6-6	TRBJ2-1	ASSPTSEYNEQF
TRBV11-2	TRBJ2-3	ASSLAGAGVADTQY
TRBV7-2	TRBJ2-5	ASSLALLAGTQTQY
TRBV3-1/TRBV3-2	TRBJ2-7	ASSQDDGKIGSSYEQY
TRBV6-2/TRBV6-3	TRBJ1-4	ASSSLDRLAF
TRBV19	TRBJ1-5	ASIGVGNNQPQH
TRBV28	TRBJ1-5	ASEQGSNQPQH
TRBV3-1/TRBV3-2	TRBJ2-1	ASSLLFLGGNEQF
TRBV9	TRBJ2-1	ASSVRGSGGNEQF
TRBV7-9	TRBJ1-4	ASSSGTREKLF
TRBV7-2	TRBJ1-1	ASSINRGSDTEAF
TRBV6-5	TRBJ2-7	ASTPSAGESEQY
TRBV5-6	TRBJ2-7	ASSRQGPWDEQY
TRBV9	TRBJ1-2	ASSVAGGGYT
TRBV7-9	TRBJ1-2	ASSFPERDSFNYGYT
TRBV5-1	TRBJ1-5	ASSPGDSNQPQH
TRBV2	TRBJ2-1	ASSRTSEGEQF
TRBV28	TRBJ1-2	ASSFPPGQGVHGYT
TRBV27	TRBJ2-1	ASSFGGYLGEQF
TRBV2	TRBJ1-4	ASKQTGTNEKLF
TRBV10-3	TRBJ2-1	AISPISGTPTRGEQF
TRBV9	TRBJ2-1	ASSVDGWHHYNEQF
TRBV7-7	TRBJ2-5	ASSLAPSSGVETQY
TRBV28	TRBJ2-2	ASSFLLQRTLGINTGELF
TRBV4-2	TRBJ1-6	ASSQDSITLSYNSPLH
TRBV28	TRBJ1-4	ASSPFSANEKLF
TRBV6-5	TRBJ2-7	ASRRGWGSSYEQY
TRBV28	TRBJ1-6	ASSSRLPPPH
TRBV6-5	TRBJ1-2	ASNLLTGGTIGYT
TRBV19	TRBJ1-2	ASSPTTGGSLDT
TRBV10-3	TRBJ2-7	AIRPSGPSSYEQY
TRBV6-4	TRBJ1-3	AVDTYSGNTIY
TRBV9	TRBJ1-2	ASTKGRGYT
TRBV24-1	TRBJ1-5	ATGPTGISNQPQH
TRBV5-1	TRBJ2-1	ASSPRQGSSYNEQF